This TCR beta chain was captured in a study of T cell repertoires in cytomegalovirus infection. Study background: Public signatures in TCR beta pointed to CMV infection and matching HLA type. Findings and limits, study-wide: Clonotypes of TCR beta that were HLA-C-restricted and CMV-specific dominated the ex vivo response. CMV carriers having the relevant HLA were flagged by cumulative public TCR beta family frequency.

The ends lost 3 bases at V and 5 bases at J; junction bases unmatched: 5. The CDR3 contains 15 residues. TCRdb reprocessed the reads via MiXCR and lists one record per CDR3 protein. Of around 490,000 distinct CDR3 sequences listed, about 26% are singletons. Concerning this clonotype: What it binds is unknown.

The chain joins TRBV12-3 or TRBV12-4 to TRBJ2-5; 11 nucleotides match TRBD2. This sequence was found in a human donor in good health (CMV status not recorded). Some clones in this sample may be carry-over from other donors' samples. The sample comprised PBMCs. As DNA, the CDR3 is TGTGCCAGCAGTTTCACTAGCGGGAGTGGCGAGACCCAGTACTTC. This gives the protein CASSFTSGSGETQYF.